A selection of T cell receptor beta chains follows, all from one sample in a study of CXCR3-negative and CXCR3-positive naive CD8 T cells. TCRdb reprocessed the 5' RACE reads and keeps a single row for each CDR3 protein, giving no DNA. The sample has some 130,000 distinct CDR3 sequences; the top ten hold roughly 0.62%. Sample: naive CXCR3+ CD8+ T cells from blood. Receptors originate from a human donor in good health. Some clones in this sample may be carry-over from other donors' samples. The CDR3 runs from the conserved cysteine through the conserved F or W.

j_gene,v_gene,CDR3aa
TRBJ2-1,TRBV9,CASSVAFTRQGVRNEQFF
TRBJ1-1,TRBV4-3,CASSQERTENTEAFF
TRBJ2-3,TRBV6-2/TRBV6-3,CASSYRPGTSGRWDADTQYF
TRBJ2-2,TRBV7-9,CASSGFLQKVNTGELFF
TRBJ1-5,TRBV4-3,CASSQDHRGNQPQHF
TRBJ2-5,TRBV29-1,CSVETPGDPQETQYF
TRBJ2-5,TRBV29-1,CSAQDDRSGKETQYF
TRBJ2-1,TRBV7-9,CASSPTDGGNEQFF
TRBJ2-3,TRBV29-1,CSVDIPSHSTATDTQYF
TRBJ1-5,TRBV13,CASSHYGEGPQHF
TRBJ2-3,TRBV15,CATSRDLPSGSGDTQYF
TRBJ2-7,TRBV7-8,CASSPGRVHEQYF
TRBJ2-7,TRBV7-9,CASSLWEDKDKQQYF
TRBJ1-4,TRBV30,CAWSVTAATNEKLFF
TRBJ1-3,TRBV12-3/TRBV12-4,CASSLSPVDTIYF
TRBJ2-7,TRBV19,CASSPVASGNYEQYF
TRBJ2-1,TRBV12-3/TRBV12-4,CASSFLAATDSYNEQFF
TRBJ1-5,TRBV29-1,CSVRQGFNQPQHF
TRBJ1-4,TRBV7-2,CASSPERCGLFF
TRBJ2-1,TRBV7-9,CASSSTTGLGGYNEQFF
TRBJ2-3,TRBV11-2,CASSLVGTENTDTQYF
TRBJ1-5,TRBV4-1,CASSQGQASYQPQHF
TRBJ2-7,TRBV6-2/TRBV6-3,CASRLHFLGPGEQYF
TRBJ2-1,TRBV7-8,CASSLGETAEQFF
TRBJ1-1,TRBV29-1,CSVHRGNTEAFF
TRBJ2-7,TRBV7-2,CASSLAGTGGYEQYF
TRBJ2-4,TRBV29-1,CSVSTGNIQYF
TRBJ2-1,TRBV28,CASSSRTSSEQFF
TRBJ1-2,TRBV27,CASSLSRGQGHGYTF
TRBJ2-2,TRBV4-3,CASSQDAGSTGELFF
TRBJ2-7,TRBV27,CASSSAGPMGEQYF
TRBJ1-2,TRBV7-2,CASSLEWGGGMTNYGYTF